This paragraph reports one TCR beta chain. Its antigen is currently not known. The input lacks base qualities; no much larger clone sits a single base away. The library was built by means of the immunoSEQ multiplex PCR assay. A mixture of 60 forward primers for TCR Vbeta segments and 13 reverse primers for TCR Jbeta segments was used in the multiplex PCR. A multiplex PCR assay on genomic DNA amplified the CDR3 region of rearranged TCR beta genes. Amplified TCR beta libraries were sequenced as 87-base-pair reads on the Illumina HiSeq System. The source study handled its data this way. Across the 700 or so repertoires, a later analysis counted 80 million or so unique TCR beta chains, 8.5 million to 12 million of which were shared by at least two donors. Raw reads were error-corrected and collapsed into unique sequences by a nearest-neighbor algorithm in which closely related sequences were merged to remove PCR and sequencing errors. Alignment of CDR3 sequences to IMGT reference sequences was used to assign V, D and J gene segments. For a sequence to be retained, at least a six-nucleotide match to both a V gene segment and a J gene segment was required. Rearrangements were classified as productive when the CDR3 lacked stop codons and remained in frame with V and J, and all other rearrangements were classified as non-productive. CDR3 was defined according to IMGT convention as the region running from the second conserved V-encoded cysteine to the conserved J-encoded phenylalanine. Sequences without an unambiguous match to a single V gene segment were excluded from the earlier analysis of over 500 of the donors. In an earlier analysis of almost 600 of the donors, a V segment was called functional when productive rearrangements were above 56.7%, and segregating when the standard deviation between donors exceeded 5%. To diagnose cytomegalovirus status from the catalog of TCR beta chain sequences, a statistical classification framework was built. In a later analysis, TCR nucleotide sequences were compared against IMGT/GENE-DB human TR gene sequences so that V and J genes could be assigned. A later analysis assigned CDR3 sequences and most-parsimonious VDJ recombination scenarios with the TCRdist pipeline. A later analysis defined each TCR beta chain by its CDR3 amino acid sequence plus V-gene family, and excluded reads lacking a unique V-gene family. A later analysis removed several hundred highly shared, low-generation-probability nucleotide sequences to deal with suspected cross-contamination and a sequencing artifact. A later analysis calculated a clonal expansion index for each public chain from normalized within-repertoire ranks of inferred template counts. In a later analysis, generation probabilities were computed using a VDJ recombination model fitted to out-of-frame rearrangements, and the results were checked against IGoR. In a later analysis, hypergeometric tests were used to score TCR-TCR, TCR-HLA and TCR-CMV co-occurrence, with a repertoire-size bias correction applied to TCR pairs. In a later analysis, false discovery rates were estimated by permuting HLA or CMV assignments 20 times. In a later analysis, co-occurring TCRs were grouped using DBSCAN, with TCRdist sequence similarity added in when clustering inside HLA-allele-positive subsets. Repertoires with fewer than 30,000 or more than 120,000 public chains, plus five repertoires with anomalous nucleotide sharing, were excluded from co-occurrence clustering. Imported from immuneACCESS, the table was reduced by TCRdb to in-frame sequences with V and J called. These copies leave out some clones; in studies compared against another copy, an unresolved V gene accounts for under half, and the cause of the remainder is not known. The V and J calls and clone size were taken over from that table, and D and trimming were inferred from the DNA. Across this sample there are tens of thousands of clones, with approximately 84% seen only once. About 3.1% of the sample belongs to the ten largest clones.

The entry originates in a study of cytomegalovirus exposure and HLA in healthy donors (dated by TCRdb to between 2016 and 2019). Concerning the study at large: In an earlier analysis of several hundred of the donors, 276 Gb of sequence data and some 120 million unique TCR beta sequences from about 190 million T cells were reported. Of the 398 genotyped donors, less than 85% were placed in the genetic ancestry cluster associated with self-reported Caucasian donors. Typing coverage varied by locus: about 629-640 donors for A, B, C, DRB1 and DQB1; roughly 560 for DQA1; around 570 for DPA1; some 470 for DPB1. Rather than using new phenotypic data, the later analysis identified candidate immune exposures from TCR beta sequences and from how often those sequences occurred across donors. An earlier analysis of more than 450 of the donors used high-throughput TCR beta sequencing to judge whether each TCR beta V gene segment behaved as functional or pseudogenic. Alongside the repertoire data, information on donor age, sex, ethnicity and CMV serostatus was compiled. The study was designed to test whether signatures of past pathogen exposure could be identified by cataloging public T cell receptors. The study combined high-throughput TCR immunosequencing, statistical association of individual TCRs with disease status, and machine learning to predict cytomegalovirus infection status. Among roughly 370 genotyped donors of the cohort, an average of approximately 240,000 unique TCR beta nucleotide sequences were sequenced per donor, roughly a sixth of them non-productive. Genome-wide SNP genotypes for about 60% of the 666 donors were used in a later genetic analysis, which treated that subset as a discovery cohort. Class I and class II HLA loci were covered by the typing at four-digit resolution. To study patterns of TCR occurrence, a later analysis re-analyzed previously published TCR beta repertoires from 666 donors and added high-resolution HLA genotyping. Four or five DR-DQ haplotypes were handled as single units for association and clustering because linkage in the cohort was strong. Every discovery cohort repertoire had been produced on one sequencing platform. In addition to the first cohort of around 670 subjects, a separate validation cohort of over 90 different subjects was used. The T cell repertoires of 666 subjects were profiled by immunosequencing and related to cytomegalovirus serostatus. An early release covering roughly 600 HLA-typed donors comprised about 300 gigabases of sequencing data and tens of millions of unique TCR sequences. On the study overall, not on this receptor specifically: The presence/absence analyses assumed that sequencing depth was roughly uniform across donors, and that assumption may not be true. In a later analysis, HLA-associated TCR beta chains showed more clonal expansion and lower generation probabilities than non-associated chains that were equally common. An earlier analysis of around 540 of the donors showed that most TCR beta V segments appeared in productive rearrangements either about 87% or about 30% of the time, which broadly matched IMGT annotations. Correlated functional status among segregating V segments might reflect linkage disequilibrium, but an unknown experimental factor could not be ruled out. In a later analysis, the rate of TCR association differed among HLA loci, with DRB1 alleles having the most associated TCRs and HLA-C alleles having the fewest. Strong co-occurrence of HLA alleles, especially DR and DQ, made assigning TCR associations to individual alleles difficult. In this cohort, only TCR beta chains were sequenced, and detectable features were limited by the absence of alpha or paired-chain data. In a later analysis, several top co-occurrence clusters were reported to appear linked to parvovirus B19, influenza, CMV and Epstein-Barr virus. A further reported finding was that TCR beta sequences accurately predicted the HLA-A and HLA-B alleles for most subjects in the first cohort. The authors suggested that the approach could potentially be generalized to other disease states and immunological phenotypes. The study listed over 150 TCR beta chains as associated with cytomegalovirus. A later analysis found that most CMV-associated TCR beta chains appeared HLA-restricted, with HLA associations seemingly driven largely by CMV exposure. The only immune exposure information available for the cohort was CMV serostatus. In a later genetic analysis, fewer N-insertions in productive TCRs were reported among donors in an Asian-associated ancestry cluster than the 666-donor mean. Because HLA typing was unavailable for some donors at each locus, only the typed subset was used in association tests. An association between a missense DCLRE1C variant and V-gene and J-gene trimming of TCR beta chains was found in a later genetic analysis and replicated in an independent cohort. Specific HLA alleles were associated with 16,951 TCR beta sequences at a false discovery rate of 0.05 in a later analysis. Some IMGT-functional V segments, including TRBV6-2 and TRBV6-3, could not be told apart with the 87-base-pair reads, so those segments were excluded. In vitro tests confirmed that a few of the cytomegalovirus-associated TCR beta chains recognize cytomegalovirus antigens. In both the original and validation cohorts, the classifier was reported to diagnose cytomegalovirus status with high specificity and sensitivity. A cluster of highly shared sequence variants was judged likely to be a technical artifact of the sequencing pipeline. Some 15 rarely observed V segments, including chromosome 9 orphons, were excluded from the earlier analysis of some 590 of the donors because counts were too low. Across donors, most TCR sequences were observed very rarely, whereas some public TCRs were present in many individuals.

The cohort consisted of some 730 healthy bone marrow donors. Cohort members were all nominally healthy when sampled, although unrecorded immune exposures were likely present. The donor tested CMV seronegative, placing the donor among the 352 seronegative members of the cohort. Every donor gave a peripheral blood sample, and the peripheral blood mononuclear cells from that sample were used for TCR beta sequencing. Genomic DNA was extracted from the blood cell samples with the Qiagen DNeasy Blood Extraction Kit. Trimming takes 8 bases from V and 0 bases from J, and the germline ends sit 16 bases apart. Per the germline V gene, SQVTM is the CDR1 and ANQGSEA is the CDR2. Inclusive of the bounding cysteine and phenylalanine, the CDR3 is 14 residues long. Left in the record is the CDR3 DNA by itself, 42 bases read in frame from the first base.

The specimen was PBMCs. The receptor comes from a man aged 45-65 years in good health and CMV-seronegative. This chain joins TRBV29-1 to TRBJ1-1; no D segment can be confidently identified. The CDR3 protein sequence reads: CSSRGGAMNTEAFF. The nucleotide sequence reads TGCAGCTCCCGGGGTGGCGCGATGAACACTGAAGCTTTCTTT.